The present T cell receptor beta chain was sequenced within a study of shared clonotypes between healthy human individuals. V lost 4 bases and J lost 0; bases outside the gene matches: 5. Germline V gives CDR1 SGHRS, CDR2 YFSETQ. CDR3 length: 16 residues. Naive CD8 cells comprised CD45RO-negative, CCR7-positively selected cells, excluding terminally differentiated effector memory CD45RA+ cells. Clones were sequenced by immunoSEQ multiplex PCR, and TCRdb holds only the in-frame ones, with some missing. The sample includes 2 million to 2.5 million clones, approximately 94% of them seen just once. What was sequenced was naive CD8+ T cells from PBMCs. The receptor comes from a man younger than 35 in good health. Some clones in this sample may be carry-over from other donors' samples. The genes are TRBV5-1 and TRBJ2-1; 9 bases fit TRBD1. CDR3 protein: CASSISTGGSYNEQFF. The CDR3 nucleotides are TGCGCCAGCAGCATATCGACAGGGGGCTCCTACAATGAGCAGTTCTTC.